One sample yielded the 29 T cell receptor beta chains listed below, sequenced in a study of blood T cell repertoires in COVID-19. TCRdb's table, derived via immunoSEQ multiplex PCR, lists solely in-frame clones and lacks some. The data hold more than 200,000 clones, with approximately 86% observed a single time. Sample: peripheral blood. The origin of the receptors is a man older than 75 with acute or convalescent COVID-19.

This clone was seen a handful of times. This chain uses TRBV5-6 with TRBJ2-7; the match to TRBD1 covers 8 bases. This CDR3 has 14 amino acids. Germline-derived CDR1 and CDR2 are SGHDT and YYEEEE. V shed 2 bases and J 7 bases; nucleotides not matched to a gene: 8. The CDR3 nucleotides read TGTGCCAGCAGCTTATGGCAGGGGGCAGGGGAGCAGTACTTC. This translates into CASSLWQGAGEQYF.

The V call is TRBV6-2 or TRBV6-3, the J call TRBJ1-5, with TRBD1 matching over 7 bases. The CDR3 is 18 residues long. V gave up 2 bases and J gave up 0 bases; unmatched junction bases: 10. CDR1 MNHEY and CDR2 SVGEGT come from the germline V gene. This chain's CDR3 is CASSYTDRPRYSNQPQHF. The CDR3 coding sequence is TGTGCCAGCAGTTACACGGACAGGCCGAGATATAGCAATCAGCCCCAGCATTTT.

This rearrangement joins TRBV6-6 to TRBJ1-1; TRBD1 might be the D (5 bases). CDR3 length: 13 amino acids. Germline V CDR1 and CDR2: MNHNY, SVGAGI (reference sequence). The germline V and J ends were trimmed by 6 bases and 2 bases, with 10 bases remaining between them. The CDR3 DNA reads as TGTGCCAGCAGCTGGGGGGATAACACTGAAGCTTTCTTT. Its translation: CASSWGDNTEAFF.

The CDR3 nucleotides read TGTGCCAGCAGCTTACCCAGCGGGGGAGTCGGAGCGTTCTTC. It encodes CASSLPSGGVGAFF. V usage is TRBV11-2 and J usage is TRBJ2-1; TRBD2 matches at 8 bases. The CDR3 spans 14 residues. V trimming: 2 bases; J trimming: 15 bases; junction bases outside the gene matches: 12. Germline V lookup: CDR1 SGHAT, CDR2 FQNNGV.

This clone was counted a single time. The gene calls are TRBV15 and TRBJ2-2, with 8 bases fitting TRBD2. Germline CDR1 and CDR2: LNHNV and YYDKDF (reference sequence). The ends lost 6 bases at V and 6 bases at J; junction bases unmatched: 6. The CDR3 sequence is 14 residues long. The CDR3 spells CATRTGGIAGELFF. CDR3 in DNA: TGTGCCACCAGAACGGGAGGGATCGCCGGGGAGCTGTTTTTT.

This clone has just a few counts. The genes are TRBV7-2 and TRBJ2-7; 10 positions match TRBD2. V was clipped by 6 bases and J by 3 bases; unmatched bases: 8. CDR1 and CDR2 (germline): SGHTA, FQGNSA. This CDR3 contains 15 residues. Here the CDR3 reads CASREGLARNYEQYF. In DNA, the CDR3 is TGTGCCAGCAGGGAGGGACTAGCGCGAAACTACGAGCAGTACTTC.

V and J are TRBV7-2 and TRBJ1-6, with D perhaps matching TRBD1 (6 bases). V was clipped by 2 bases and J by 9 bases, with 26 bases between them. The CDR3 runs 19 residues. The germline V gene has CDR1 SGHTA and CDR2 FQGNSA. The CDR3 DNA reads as TGTGCCAGCAGCTTATTTGGAGGTGGTGGACCCAGGGGCCGTTCACCCCTCCACTTT. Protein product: CASSLFGGGGPRGRSPLHF.

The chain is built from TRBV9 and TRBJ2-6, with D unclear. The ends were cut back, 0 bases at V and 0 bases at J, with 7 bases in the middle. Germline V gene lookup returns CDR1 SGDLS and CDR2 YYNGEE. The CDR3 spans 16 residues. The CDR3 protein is CASSVVASSGANVLTF. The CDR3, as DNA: TGTGCCAGCAGCGTAGTTGCCAGCTCTGGGGCCAACGTCCTGACTTTC.

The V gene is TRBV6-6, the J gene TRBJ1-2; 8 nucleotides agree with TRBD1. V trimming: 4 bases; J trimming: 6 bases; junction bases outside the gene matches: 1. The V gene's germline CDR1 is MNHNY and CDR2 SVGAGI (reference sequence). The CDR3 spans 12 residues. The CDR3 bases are TGTGCCAGCAGTTCAGGGGGCCATGGCTACACCTTC. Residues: CASSSGGHGYTF.

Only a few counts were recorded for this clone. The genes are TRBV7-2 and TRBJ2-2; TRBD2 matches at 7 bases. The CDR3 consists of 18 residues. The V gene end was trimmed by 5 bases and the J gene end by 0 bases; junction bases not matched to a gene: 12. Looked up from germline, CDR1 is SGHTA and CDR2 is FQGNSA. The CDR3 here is CASSGGRARASNTGELFF. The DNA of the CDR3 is TGTGCCAGCAGCGGAGGGAGGGCCAGGGCCTCGAACACCGGGGAGCTGTTTTTT.

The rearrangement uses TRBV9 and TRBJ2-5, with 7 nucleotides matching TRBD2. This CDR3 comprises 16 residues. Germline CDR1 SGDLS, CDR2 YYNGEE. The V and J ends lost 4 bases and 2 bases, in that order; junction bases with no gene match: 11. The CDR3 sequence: CASSQAGYGAQETQYF. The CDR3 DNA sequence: TGTGCCAGCAGCCAAGCGGGGTACGGGGCTCAAGAGACCCAGTACTTC.

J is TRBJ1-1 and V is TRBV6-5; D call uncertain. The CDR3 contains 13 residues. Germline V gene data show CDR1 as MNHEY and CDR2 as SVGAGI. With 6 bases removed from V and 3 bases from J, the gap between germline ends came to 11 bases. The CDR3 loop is CASRFHGDTEAFF. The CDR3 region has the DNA TGTGCCAGCAGATTCCACGGGGACACTGAAGCTTTCTTT.

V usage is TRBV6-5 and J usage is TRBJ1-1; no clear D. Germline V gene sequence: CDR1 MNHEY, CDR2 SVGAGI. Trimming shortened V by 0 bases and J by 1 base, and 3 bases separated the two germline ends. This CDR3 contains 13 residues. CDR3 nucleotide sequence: TGTGCCAGCAGTTACTCGAGGAACACTGAAGCTTTCTTT. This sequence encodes CASSYSRNTEAFF.

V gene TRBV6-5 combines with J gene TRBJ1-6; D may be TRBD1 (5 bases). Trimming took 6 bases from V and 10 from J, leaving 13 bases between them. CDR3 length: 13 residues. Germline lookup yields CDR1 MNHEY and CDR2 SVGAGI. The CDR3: CASRETARSPLHF. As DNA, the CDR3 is TGTGCCAGCAGGGAGACAGCCCGCTCACCCCTCCACTTT.

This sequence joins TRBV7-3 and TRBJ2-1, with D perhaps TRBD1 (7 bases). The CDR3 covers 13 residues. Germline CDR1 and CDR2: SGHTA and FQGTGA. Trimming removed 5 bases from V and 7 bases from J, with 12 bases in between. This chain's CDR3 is CASSPGGWNEQFF. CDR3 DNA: TGTGCCAGCAGCCCAGGGGGGTGGAATGAGCAGTTCTTC.

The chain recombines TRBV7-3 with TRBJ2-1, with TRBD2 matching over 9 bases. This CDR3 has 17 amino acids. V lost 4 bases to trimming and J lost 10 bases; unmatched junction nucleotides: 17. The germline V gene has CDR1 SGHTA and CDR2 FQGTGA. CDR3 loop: CASSSTGAGGPTGEQFF. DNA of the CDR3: TGTGCCAGCAGCTCAACTGGGGCGGGAGGGCCTACTGGCGAGCAGTTCTTC.

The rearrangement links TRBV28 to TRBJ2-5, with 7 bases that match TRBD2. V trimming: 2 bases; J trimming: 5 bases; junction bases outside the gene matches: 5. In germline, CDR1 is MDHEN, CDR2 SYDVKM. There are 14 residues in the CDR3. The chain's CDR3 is CASSLPTSLETQYF. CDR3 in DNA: TGTGCCAGCAGTTTACCGACTAGCCTTGAGACCCAGTACTTC.

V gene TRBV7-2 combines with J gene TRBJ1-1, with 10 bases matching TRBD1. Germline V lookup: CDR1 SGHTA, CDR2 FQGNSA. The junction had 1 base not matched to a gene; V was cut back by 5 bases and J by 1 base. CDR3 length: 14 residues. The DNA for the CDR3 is TGTGCCAGCAGCCGGACAGGGGGGAACACTGAAGCTTTCTTT. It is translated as CASSRTGGNTEAFF. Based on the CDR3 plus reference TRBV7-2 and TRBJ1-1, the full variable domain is GAGVSQSPSNKVTEKGKDVELRCDPISGHTALYWYRQSLGQGLEFLIYFQGNSAPDKSGLPSDRFSAERTGGSVSTLTIQRTQQEDSAVYLCASSRTGGNTEAFFGQGTRLTVV.

CDR3 sequence: CASSLSGGHTEAFF. The CDR3 DNA is TGTGCCAGCAGCTTATCAGGGGGGCACACTGAAGCTTTCTTT. V and J are TRBV3-1 (or the pseudogene TRBV3-2) and TRBJ1-1; 7 bases match TRBD1. The CDR3 is 14 amino acids. Germline CDR1 LGHDT, CDR2 YNNKEL (reference sequence). V lost 5 bases and J lost 3; bases outside the gene matches: 6.

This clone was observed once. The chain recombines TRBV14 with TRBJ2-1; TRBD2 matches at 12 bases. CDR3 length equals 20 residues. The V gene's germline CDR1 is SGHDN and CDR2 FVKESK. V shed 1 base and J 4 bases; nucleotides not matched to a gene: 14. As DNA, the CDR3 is TGTGCCAGCAGCCAAGGGACTAGCGGGGCAAGGGTAACTTGGTACAATGAGCAGTTCTTC. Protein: CASSQGTSGARVTWYNEQFF. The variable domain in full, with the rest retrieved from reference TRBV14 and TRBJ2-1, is EAGVTQFPSHSVIEKGQTVTLRCDPISGHDNLYWYRRVMGKEIKFLLHFVKESKQDESGMPNNRFLAERTGGTYSTLKVQPAELEDSGVYFCASSQGTSGARVTWYNEQFFGPGTRLTVL.

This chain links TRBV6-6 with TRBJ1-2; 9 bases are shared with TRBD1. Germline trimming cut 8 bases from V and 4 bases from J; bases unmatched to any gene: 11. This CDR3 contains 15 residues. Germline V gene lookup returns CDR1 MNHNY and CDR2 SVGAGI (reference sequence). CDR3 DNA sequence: TGTGCCAGCTTCCTACAGGGGGCGGCAGGCTATGGCTACACCTTC. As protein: CASFLQGAAGYGYTF.

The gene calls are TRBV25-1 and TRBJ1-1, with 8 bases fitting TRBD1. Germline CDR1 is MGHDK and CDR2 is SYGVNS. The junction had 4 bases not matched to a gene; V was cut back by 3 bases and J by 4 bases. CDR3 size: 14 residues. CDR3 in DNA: TGTGCCAGCAGTGACGGACAGGGCTTCACTGAAGCTTTCTTT. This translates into CASSDGQGFTEAFF. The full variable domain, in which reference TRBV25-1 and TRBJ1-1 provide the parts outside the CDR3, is EADIYQTPRYLVIGTGKKITLECSQTMGHDKMYWYQQDPGMELHLIHYSYGVNSTEKGDLSSESTVSRIRTEHFPLTLESARPSHTSQYLCASSDGQGFTEAFFGQGTRLTVV.

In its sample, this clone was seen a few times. CDR3 nucleotide sequence: TGTGCCACCAGCAGAATTCAAAGCGGGAGAGGGGATGAGCAGTTCTTC. Amino acids: CATSRIQSGRGDEQFF. The V call is TRBV15, the J call TRBJ2-1, with TRBD2 matching 8 bases. Trimming at V came to 2 bases and at J to 8 bases, leaving 11 bases not matched to a gene. The CDR3 is 16 residues long. The germline gives CDR1 LNHNV, CDR2 YYDKDF (reference sequence).

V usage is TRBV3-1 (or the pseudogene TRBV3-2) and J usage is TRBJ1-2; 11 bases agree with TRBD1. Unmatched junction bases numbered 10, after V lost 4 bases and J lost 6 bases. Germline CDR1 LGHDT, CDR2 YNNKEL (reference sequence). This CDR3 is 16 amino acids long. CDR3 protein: CASSRTGGSRHHGYTF. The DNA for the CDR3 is TGTGCCAGCAGCCGGACAGGGGGCAGTCGCCACCATGGCTACACCTTC.

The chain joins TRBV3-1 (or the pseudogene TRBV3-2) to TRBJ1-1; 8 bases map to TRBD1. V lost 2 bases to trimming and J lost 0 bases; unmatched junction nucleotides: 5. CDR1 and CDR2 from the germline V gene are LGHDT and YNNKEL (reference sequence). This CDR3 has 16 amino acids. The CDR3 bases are TGTGCCAGCAGCCAACACGGACAGGGATTGAACACTGAAGCTTTCTTT. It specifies CASSQHGQGLNTEAFF.

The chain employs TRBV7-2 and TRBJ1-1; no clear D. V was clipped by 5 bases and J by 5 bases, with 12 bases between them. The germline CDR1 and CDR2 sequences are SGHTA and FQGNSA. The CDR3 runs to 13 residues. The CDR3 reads CASSQTHGTEAFF. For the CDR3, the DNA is TGTGCCAGCAGCCAGACCCACGGGACTGAAGCTTTCTTT. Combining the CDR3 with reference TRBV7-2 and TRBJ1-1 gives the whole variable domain GAGVSQSPSNKVTEKGKDVELRCDPISGHTALYWYRQSLGQGLEFLIYFQGNSAPDKSGLPSDRFSAERTGGSVSTLTIQRTQQEDSAVYLCASSQTHGTEAFFGQGTRLTVV.

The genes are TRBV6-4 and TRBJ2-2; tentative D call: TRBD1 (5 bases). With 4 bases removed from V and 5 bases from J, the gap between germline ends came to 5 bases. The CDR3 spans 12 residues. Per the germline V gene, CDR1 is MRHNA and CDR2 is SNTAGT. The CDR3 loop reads CASSGQTGELFF. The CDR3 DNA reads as TGTGCCAGCAGTGGACAGACCGGGGAGCTGTTTTTT.

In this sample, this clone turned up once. The CDR3 is CASSAGTSGGAYTGELFF. The CDR3 bases are TGTGCCAGCAGCGCCGGGACTAGCGGGGGGGCATACACCGGGGAGCTGTTTTTT. This chain uses TRBV9 with TRBJ2-2; 16 nucleotides align to TRBD2. The CDR3 runs to 18 residues. Trimming cost V 3 bases and J 3 bases; bases outside gene matches: 5. Germline values: CDR1 SGDLS, CDR2 YYNGEE.

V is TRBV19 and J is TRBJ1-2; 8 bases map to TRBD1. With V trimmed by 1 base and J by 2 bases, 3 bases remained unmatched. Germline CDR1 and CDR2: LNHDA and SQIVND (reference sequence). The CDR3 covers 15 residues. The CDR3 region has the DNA TGTGCCAGTAGTATAGCCACAGGGGGAAACTATGGCTACACCTTC. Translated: CASSIATGGNYGYTF.